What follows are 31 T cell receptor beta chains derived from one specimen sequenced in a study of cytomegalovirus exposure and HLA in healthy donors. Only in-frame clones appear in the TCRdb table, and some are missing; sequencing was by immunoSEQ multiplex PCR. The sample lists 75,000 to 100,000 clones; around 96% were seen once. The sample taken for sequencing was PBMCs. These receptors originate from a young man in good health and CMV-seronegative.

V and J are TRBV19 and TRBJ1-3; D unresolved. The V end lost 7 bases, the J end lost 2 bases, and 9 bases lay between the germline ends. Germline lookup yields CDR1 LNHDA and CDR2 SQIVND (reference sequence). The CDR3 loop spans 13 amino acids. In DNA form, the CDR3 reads TGTGCCAGTACACCTAAAACTGGAAACACCATATATTTT. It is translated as CASTPKTGNTIYF.

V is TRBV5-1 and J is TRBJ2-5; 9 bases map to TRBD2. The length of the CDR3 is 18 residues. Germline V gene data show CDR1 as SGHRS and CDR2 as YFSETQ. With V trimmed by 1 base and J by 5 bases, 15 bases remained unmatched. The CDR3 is CASSLRVAGVRVWETQYF. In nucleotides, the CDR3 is TGCGCCAGCAGCTTGCGAGTAGCGGGAGTGAGAGTATGGGAGACCCAGTACTTC.

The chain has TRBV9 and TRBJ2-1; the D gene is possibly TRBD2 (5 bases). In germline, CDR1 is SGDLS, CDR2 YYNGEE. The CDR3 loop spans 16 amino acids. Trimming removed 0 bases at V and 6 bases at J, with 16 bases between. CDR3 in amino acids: CASSVGVRVLINEQFF. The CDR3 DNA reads TGTGCCAGCAGCGTAGGGGTGCGGGTTCTTATCAATGAGCAGTTCTTC.

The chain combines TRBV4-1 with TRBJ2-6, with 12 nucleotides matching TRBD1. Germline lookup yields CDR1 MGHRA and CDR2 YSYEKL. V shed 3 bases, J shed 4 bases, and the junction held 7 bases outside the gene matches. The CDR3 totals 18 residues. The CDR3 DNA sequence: TGCGCCAGCAGCCAGACGGGACAGGGGGCGGGGGGGGCCAACGTCCTGACTTTC. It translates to CASSQTGQGAGGANVLTF.

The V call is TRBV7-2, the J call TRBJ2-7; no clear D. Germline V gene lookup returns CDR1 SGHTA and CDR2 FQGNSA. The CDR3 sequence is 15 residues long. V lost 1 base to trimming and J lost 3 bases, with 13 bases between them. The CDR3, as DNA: TGTGCCAGCAGCTTAGGGCGGTTGGAGTACTACGAGCAGTACGTC. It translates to CASSLGRLEYYEQYV.

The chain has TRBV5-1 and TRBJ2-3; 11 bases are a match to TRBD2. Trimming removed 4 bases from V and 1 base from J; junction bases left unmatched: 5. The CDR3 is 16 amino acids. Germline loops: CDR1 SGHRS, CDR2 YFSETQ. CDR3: CASSSGLAGRTDTQYF. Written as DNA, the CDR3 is TGCGCCAGCAGCAGCGGACTAGCGGGCCGCACAGATACGCAGTATTTT.

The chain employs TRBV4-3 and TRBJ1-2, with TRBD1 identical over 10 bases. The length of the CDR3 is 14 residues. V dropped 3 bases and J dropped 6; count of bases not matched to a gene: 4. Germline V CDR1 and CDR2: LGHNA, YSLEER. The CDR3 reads CASSQGTGADGYTF. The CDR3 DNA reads TGCGCCAGCAGCCAGGGGACAGGGGCGGATGGCTACACCTTC.

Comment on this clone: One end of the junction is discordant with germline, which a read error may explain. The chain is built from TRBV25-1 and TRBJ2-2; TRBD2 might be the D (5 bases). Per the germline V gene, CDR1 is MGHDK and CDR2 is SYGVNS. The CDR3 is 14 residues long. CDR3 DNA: TGTGCCAACAGTGAAGCCGGGGTACCCGGGGAGCTGTTTTTT. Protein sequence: CANSEAGVPGELFF.

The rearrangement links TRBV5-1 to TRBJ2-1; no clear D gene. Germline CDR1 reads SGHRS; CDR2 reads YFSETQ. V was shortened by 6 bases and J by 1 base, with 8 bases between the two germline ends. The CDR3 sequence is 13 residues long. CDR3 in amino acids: CASKTGSYNEQFF. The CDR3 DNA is TGCGCCAGCAAAACCGGGTCCTACAATGAGCAGTTCTTC.

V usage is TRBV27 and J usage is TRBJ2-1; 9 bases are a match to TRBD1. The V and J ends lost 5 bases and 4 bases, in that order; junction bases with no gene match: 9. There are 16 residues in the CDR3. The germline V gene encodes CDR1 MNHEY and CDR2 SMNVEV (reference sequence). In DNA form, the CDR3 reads TGTGCCAGCAGTGCAGCGGGGACAGGGATTTACAATGAGCAGTTCTTC. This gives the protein CASSAAGTGIYNEQFF.

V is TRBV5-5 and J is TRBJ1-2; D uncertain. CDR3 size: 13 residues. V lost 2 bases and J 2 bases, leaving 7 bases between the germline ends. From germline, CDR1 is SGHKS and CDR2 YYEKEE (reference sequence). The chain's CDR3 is CASSLAGNYGYTF. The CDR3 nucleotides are TGTGCCAGCAGCTTAGCAGGAAACTATGGCTACACCTTC.

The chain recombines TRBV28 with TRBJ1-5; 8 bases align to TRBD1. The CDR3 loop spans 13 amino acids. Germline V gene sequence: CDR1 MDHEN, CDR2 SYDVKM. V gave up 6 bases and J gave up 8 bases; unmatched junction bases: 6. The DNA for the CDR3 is TGTGCCAGCAGAACAGGGGGTTCGGAGCCCCAGCATTTT. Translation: CASRTGGSEPQHF.

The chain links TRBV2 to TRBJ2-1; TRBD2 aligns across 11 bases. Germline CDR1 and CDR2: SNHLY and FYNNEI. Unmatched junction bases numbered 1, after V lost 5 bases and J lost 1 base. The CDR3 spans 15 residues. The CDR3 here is CASSRLAGSYNEQFF. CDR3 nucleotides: TGTGCCAGCAGTAGACTAGCGGGATCCTACAATGAGCAGTTCTTC.

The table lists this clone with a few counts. CDR3 residues: CASSSAPQGLLAKNIQYF. The CDR3 region has the DNA TGTGCCAGCAGCTCCGCACCGCAGGGGCTTTTAGCCAAAAACATTCAGTACTTC. This sequence joins TRBV7-8 and TRBJ2-4; D might be TRBD1 (6 bases). The CDR3 spans 18 residues. Per the germline V gene, CDR1 is SGHVS and CDR2 is FQNEAQ. Trimming left V 4 bases short and J 0 bases short, with 19 bases between.

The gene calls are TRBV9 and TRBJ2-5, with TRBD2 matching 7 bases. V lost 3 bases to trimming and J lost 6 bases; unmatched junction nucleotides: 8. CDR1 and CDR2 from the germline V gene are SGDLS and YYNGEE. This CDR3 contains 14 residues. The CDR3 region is CASSGGTTTKTQYF. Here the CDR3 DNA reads TGTGCCAGCAGCGGGGGGACTACAACGAAGACCCAGTACTTC.

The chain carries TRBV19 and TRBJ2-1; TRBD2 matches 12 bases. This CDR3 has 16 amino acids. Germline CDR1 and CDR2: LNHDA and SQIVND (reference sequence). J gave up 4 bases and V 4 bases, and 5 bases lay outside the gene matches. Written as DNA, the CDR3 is TGTGCCAGTAGTAGCCTAGCGGGAGGGTTGTACAATGAGCAGTTCTTC. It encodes CASSSLAGGLYNEQFF. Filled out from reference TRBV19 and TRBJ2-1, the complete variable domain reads DGGITQSPKYLFRKEGQNVTLSCEQNLNHDAMYWYRQDPGQGLRLIYYSQIVNDFQKGDIAEGYSVSREKKESFPLTVTSAQKNPTAFYLCASSSLAGGLYNEQFFGPGTRLTVL.

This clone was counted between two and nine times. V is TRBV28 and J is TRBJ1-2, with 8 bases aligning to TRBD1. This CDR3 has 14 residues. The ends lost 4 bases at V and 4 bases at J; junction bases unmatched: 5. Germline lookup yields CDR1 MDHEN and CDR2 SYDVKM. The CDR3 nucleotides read TGTGCCAGCAGTTCGCCGGGACAGGTCTATGGCTACACCTTC. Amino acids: CASSSPGQVYGYTF.

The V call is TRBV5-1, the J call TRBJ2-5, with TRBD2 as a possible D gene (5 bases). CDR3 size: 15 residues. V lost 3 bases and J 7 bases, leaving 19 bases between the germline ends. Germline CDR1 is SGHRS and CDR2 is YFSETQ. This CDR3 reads CASSSPSTTEGTQYF. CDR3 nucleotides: TGCGCCAGCAGCTCTCCTAGTACCACCGAGGGGACCCAGTACTTC.

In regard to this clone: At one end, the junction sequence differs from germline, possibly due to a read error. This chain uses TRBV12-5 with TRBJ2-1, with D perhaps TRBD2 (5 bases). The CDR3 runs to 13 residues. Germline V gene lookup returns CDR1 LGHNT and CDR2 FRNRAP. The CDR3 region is CASGFDLNYPGVF. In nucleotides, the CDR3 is TGTGCTAGTGGTTTCGACCTTAACTATCCCGGGGTCTTC.

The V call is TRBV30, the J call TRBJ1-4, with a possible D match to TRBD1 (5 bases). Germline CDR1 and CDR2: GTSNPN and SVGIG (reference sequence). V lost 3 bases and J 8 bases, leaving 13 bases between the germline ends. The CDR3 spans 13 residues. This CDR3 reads CAWRGAADEKLFF. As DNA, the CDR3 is TGTGCCTGGAGAGGGGCCGCGGACGAAAAACTGTTTTTT.

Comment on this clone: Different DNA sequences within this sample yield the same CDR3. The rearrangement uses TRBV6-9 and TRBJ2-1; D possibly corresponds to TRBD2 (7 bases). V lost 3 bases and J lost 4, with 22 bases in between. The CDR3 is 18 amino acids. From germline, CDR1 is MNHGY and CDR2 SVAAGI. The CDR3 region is CASSYPDRTSGKYNEQFF. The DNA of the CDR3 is TGTGCCAGCAGTTACCCAGACAGGACTAGTGGGAAGTACAATGAGCAGTTCTTC.

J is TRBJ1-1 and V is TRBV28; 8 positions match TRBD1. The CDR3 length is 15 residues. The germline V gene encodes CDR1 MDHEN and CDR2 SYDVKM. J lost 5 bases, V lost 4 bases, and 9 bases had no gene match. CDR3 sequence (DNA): TGTGCCAGCAGTTCCCCTGGACAGGGTTTGACTGAAGCTTTCTTT. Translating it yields CASSSPGQGLTEAFF. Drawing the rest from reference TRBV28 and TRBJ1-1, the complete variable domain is DVKVTQSSRYLVKRTGEKVFLECVQDMDHENMFWYRQDPGLGLRLIYFSYDVKMKEKGDIPEGYSVSREKKERFSLILESASTNQTSMYLCASSSPGQGLTEAFFGQGTRLTVV.

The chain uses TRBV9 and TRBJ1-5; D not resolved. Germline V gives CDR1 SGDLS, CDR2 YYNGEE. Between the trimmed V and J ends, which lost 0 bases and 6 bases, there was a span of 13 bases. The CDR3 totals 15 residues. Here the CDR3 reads CASSVDGRNGQPQHF. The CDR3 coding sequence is TGTGCCAGCAGCGTAGATGGGCGCAATGGTCAGCCCCAGCATTTT.

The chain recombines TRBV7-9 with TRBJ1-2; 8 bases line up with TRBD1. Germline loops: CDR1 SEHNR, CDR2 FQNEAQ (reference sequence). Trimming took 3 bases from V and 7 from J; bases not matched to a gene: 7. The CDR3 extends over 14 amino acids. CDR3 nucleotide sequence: TGTGCCAGCAGCTTCAGAGACAGGGGTCGTGGCTACACCTTC. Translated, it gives CASSFRDRGRGYTF.

In DNA form, the CDR3 reads TGCGCCAGCAGTGAGTCCAACCTTGGCGAGACCCAGTACTTC. Translated: CASSESNLGETQYF. The chain combines TRBV10-2 with TRBJ2-5, with D uncertain. Germline CDR1 WSHSY, CDR2 SAAADI. This CDR3 region has 14 residues. The V end was cut by 0 bases, the J end by 5 bases, with 10 bases between.

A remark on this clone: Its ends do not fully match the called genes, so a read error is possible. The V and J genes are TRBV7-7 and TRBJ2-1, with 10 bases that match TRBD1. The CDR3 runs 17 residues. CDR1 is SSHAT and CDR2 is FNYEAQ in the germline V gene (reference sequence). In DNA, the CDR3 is TGTGCTAGCAGCGACAGTACCGGGACAGGGGCCTCGGGTGAGCAGTTCTTC. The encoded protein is CASSDSTGTGASGEQFF.

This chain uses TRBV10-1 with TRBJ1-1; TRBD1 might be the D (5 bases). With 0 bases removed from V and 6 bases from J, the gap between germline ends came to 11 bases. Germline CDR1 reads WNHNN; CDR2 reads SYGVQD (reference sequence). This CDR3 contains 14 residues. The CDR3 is CASSESHSGAEAFF. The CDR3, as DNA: TGCGCCAGCAGTGAGTCGCATTCGGGGGCTGAAGCTTTCTTT.

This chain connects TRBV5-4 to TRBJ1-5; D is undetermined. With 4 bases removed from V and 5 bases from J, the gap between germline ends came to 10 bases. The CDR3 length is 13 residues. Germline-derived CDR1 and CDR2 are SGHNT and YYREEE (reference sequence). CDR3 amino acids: CASSAGRDQPQHF. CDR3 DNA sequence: TGTGCCAGCAGCGCGGGAAGGGATCAGCCCCAGCATTTT.

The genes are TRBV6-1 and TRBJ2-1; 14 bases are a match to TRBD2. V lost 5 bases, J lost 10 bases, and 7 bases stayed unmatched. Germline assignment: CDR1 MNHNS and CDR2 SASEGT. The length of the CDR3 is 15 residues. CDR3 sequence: CASSLRGLAGDEQFF. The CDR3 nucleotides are TGTGCCAGCAGTCTAAGGGGACTAGCGGGAGACGAGCAGTTCTTC.

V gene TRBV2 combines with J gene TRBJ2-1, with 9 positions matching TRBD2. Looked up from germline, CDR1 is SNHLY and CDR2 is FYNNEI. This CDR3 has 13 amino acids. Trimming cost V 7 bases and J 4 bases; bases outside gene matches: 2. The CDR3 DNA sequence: TGTGCCAGCAACCTAGCGGGATACAATGAGCAGTTCTTC. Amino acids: CASNLAGYNEQFF.

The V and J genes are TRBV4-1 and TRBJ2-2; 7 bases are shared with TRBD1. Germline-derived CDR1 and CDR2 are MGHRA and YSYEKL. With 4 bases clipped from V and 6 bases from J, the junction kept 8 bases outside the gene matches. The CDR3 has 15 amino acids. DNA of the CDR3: TGCGCCAGCAGCCGAGACAGACAGGGATCCGGGGAGCTGTTTTTT. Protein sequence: CASSRDRQGSGELFF.